The entry below gives a single TCR beta chain sequence along with its context. Antigen unknown. Germline values: CDR1 MNHEY, CDR2 SVGAGI. The trim removed 2 bases at V and 0 bases at J, leaving 6 bases unmatched. The CDR3 has 16 amino acids. These data come from a study of blood T cells in healthy people across ages. Through a sample-barcoded 5' primer and a J-beta primer mix, a second PCR was run for roughly 7 to 12 cycles. A tag from a template-switch adaptor with 12 random nucleotides marked each cDNA molecule. TCRdb reprocessed the 5' RACE reads via MiXCR and lists one record per CDR3 protein. Altogether under 1,000,000 distinct CDR3 sequences are present, about 37% being singletons, with the ten largest covering over 10%. There were healthy Caucasian individuals from Russia, aged about 6 to 95, serving as donors. Study-wide findings and caveats: Unsorted PBMCs ruled out conclusive naive versus antigen-experienced comparison. Across samples, TCR beta diversity tracked strongly with naive T cell percentage.

This clonotype was sampled from a man younger than 30 in good health. The chain recombines TRBV6-5 with TRBJ1-2; 7 bases are a match to TRBD1. The sequenced material came from blood. The CDR3 DNA is TGTGCCAGCAGTTACGCAGGGGGTGGCTCTAACTATGGCTACACCTTC. As protein: CASSYAGGGSNYGYTF.